In this sample, the clone carrying this T cell receptor beta chain turned up many times. Its specificity is not known. From the reads, TCRdb called clonotypes with MiXCR, one entry per CDR3 protein. The sample records about 770,000 distinct CDR3 sequences, almost 30% being singletons. The data belong to a study of T cell repertoires in cytomegalovirus infection. CDR1 is SGHTA and CDR2 is FQGNSA in the germline V gene. The CDR3 length is 15 residues. The ends were cut back, 6 bases at V and 4 bases at J, with 18 bases in the middle. This receptor was taken from a human donor in good health (CMV status not recorded). Some clones in this sample may be carry-over from other donors' samples. The rearrangement links TRBV7-2 to TRBJ1-2; tentative D call: TRBD1 (5 bases). The source material was cultured CD8+ T cells from PBMCs, sampled from culture after CMV antigen stimulation. CDR3 bases: TGTGCCAGCAGATCGGGTCGGGACGTTGGCTATGGCTACACCTTC. This gives the protein CASRSGRDVGYGYTF.